Below, 8 T cell receptor beta chains from the same sample are listed, as sequenced in a study of cytomegalovirus exposure and HLA in healthy donors. PCR employed 60 Vbeta and 13 Jbeta primers. Libraries were prepared by immunoSEQ multiplex PCR; TCRdb keeps only in-frame clonotypes and omits some of them. Of 150,000 or so clones listed, roughly 70% are singletons. What was sequenced was PBMCs. All receptors come from a man aged 25 to 40 in good health and CMV-seronegative.

The chain recombines TRBV4-3 with TRBJ1-2; TRBD1 aligns across 8 bases. The CDR3 runs 15 residues. Germline CDR1 LGHNA, CDR2 YSLEER. The ends lost 1 base at V and 2 bases at J; junction bases unmatched: 3. CDR3 residues: CASSQGTGSNYGYTF. The CDR3 nucleotides read TGCGCCAGCAGCCAAGGGACAGGGTCGAACTATGGCTACACCTTC.

This clone was picked up a small number of times. V usage is TRBV6-5 and J usage is TRBJ2-5, with TRBD2 matching over 10 bases. V shed 0 bases and J 5 bases; nucleotides not matched to a gene: 6. CDR1 MNHEY and CDR2 SVGAGI come from the germline V gene. This CDR3 is built from 16 residues. CDR3 coding DNA: TGTGCCAGCAGTTACTCAGACACTAGCGGGGTGGAGACCCAGTACTTC. It encodes CASSYSDTSGVETQYF.

J is TRBJ1-6 and V is TRBV7-6; 9 bases agree with TRBD1. J lost 7 bases, V lost 5 bases, and 3 bases had no gene match. The CDR3 spans 14 residues. Germline V gene sequence: CDR1 SGHVS, CDR2 FNYEAQ. This chain's CDR3 is CASSVGTGNSPLHF. In DNA, the CDR3 is TGTGCCAGCAGCGTAGGGACAGGGAATTCACCCCTCCACTTT.

This clone has just one count. J is TRBJ2-7 and V is TRBV20-1, with a possible D match to TRBD1 (5 bases). Germline CDR1 is DFQATT and CDR2 is SNEGSKA (reference sequence). This CDR3 has 11 residues. Trimming stripped 5 bases from V and 5 bases from J, with 10 bases between. The CDR3 coding sequence is TGCAGTGCTTCAGGGTTCGACGAGCAGTACTTC. Translation: CSASGFDEQYF.

J is TRBJ2-2 and V is TRBV6-5, with TRBD1 matching 8 bases. The trim removed 3 bases at V and 4 bases at J, leaving 7 bases unmatched. CDR1 and CDR2 from the germline V gene are MNHEY and SVGAGI. The CDR3 is 16 residues long. Written as DNA, the CDR3 is TGTGCCAGCAGTTATACCCGGACAGGGCGCACCGGGGAGCTGTTTTTT. Its protein product is CASSYTRTGRTGELFF.

A note on this clone: Germline and junction disagree at one end, which may indicate a read error. This sequence joins TRBV20-1 and TRBJ2-7, with 7 bases identical to TRBD2. Germline CDR1 DFQATT, CDR2 SNEGSKA (reference sequence). The CDR3 contains 11 residues. CDR3 sequence: CSAGPSSGADF. The CDR3 nucleotides are TGCAGTGCTGGACCCTCTAGCGGCGCGGACTTC.

This rearrangement joins TRBV7-8 to TRBJ2-5, with a possible D match to TRBD1 (6 bases). Germline V lookup: CDR1 SGHVS, CDR2 FQNEAQ. This CDR3 spans 16 amino acids. Trimming removed 3 bases at V and 0 bases at J, with 14 bases between. The CDR3 DNA sequence: TGTGCCAGCAGCTTGGCGTGGGGGCAGCACCAAGAGACCCAGTACTTC. Translating it yields CASSLAWGQHQETQYF.

V usage is TRBV5-4 and J usage is TRBJ1-3, with no clear D. The CDR3 extends over 15 amino acids. From germline, CDR1 is SGHNT and CDR2 YYREEE (reference sequence). Trimming removed 0 bases at V and 0 bases at J, with 7 bases between. The CDR3 coding sequence is TGTGCCAGCAGCTTGGACACCATCTCTGGAAACACCATATATTTT. It codes for CASSLDTISGNTIYF.